Listed below are T cell receptor delta chains from one sample, sequenced in a study of Vδ1+ human thymocytes. TCRdb re-called the multiplex PCR reads via CATT. Here the sample spans about 25,000 delta-chain clones, 29% being singletons. Sequencing was done on a sample of Vdelta1+ gamma-delta thymocytes from the thymus. The receptors were sampled from a boy under two years old who had congenital heart surgery. CDR3s include the opening cysteine and the closing phenylalanine or tryptophan. A D gene is named only where the DNA matches it firmly. Some rows have no size entry. The others give once, few or many, or a class for an expanded clone.

abundance: NA; v_gene: TRDV1; d_gene: TRDD3; j_gene: TRDJ1; CDR3aa: CALGTGARVGKLIF; CDR3nt: TGTGCTCTTGGGACTGGGGCGAGGGTCGGTAAACTCATCTTT
abundance: NA; v_gene: TRDV1; d_gene: TRDD3; j_gene: TRDJ1; CDR3aa: CALGEEPRFPLGVPYTDKLIF; CDR3nt: TGTGCTCTTGGGGAAGAACCACGGTTCCCACTGGGGGTACCGTACACCGATAAACTCATCTTT
abundance: few; v_gene: TRDV1; d_gene: TRDD3; j_gene: TRDJ1; CDR3aa: CALGDDLRLGDKGGKLIF; CDR3nt: TGTGCTCTTGGGGACGACCTACGACTGGGGGATAAGGGCGGCAAACTCATCTTT
abundance: NA; v_gene: TRDV1; d_gene: TRDD2; j_gene: TRDJ1; CDR3aa: CALGGHPLPTARGLSWYTAKLIF; CDR3nt: TGTGCTCTTGGGGGTCATCCGCTTCCTACAGCAAGGGGATTAAGCTGGTACACCGCTAAACTCATCTTT
abundance: medium-sized; v_gene: TRDV1; d_gene: NA; j_gene: TRDJ1; CDR3aa: CALGIRSTDKLIF; CDR3nt: TGTGCTCTTGGGATACGTTCCACCGATAAACTCATCTTT
abundance: medium-sized; v_gene: TRDV1; d_gene: TRDD3; j_gene: TRDJ1; CDR3aa: CALGDSPPGGKYTDKLIF; CDR3nt: TGTGCTCTTGGGGATTCCCCCCCTGGGGGTAAATACACCGATAAACTCATCTTT
abundance: NA; v_gene: TRDV1; d_gene: TRDD3; j_gene: TRDJ1; CDR3aa: CALGELVKLRWGIRTDKLIF; CDR3nt: TGTGCTCTTGGGGAACTTGTGAAGTTGCGGTGGGGGATACGAACCGATAAACTCATCTTT
abundance: few; v_gene: TRDV1; d_gene: NA; j_gene: TRDJ1; CDR3aa: CALGELVLKGCTDKLIF; CDR3nt: TGTGCTCTTGGGGAACTAGTTCTGAAGGGATGCACCGATAAACTCATCTTT
abundance: NA; v_gene: TRDV2; d_gene: TRDD3; j_gene: TRDJ3; CDR3aa: CASVGGCRRGGHTRQMFF; CDR3nt: TGTGCTTCCGTAGGGGGTTGCCGACGTGGGGGACACACCCGACAGATGTTTTTC
abundance: few; v_gene: TRDV1; d_gene: TRDD3; j_gene: TRDJ1; CDR3aa: CALGDRCLPFPGGLGNKLIF; CDR3nt: TGTGCTCTTGGGGACCGTTGCCTTCCTTTTCCTGGGGGATTAGGTAATAAACTCATCTTT
abundance: many; v_gene: TRDV1; d_gene: NA; j_gene: TRDJ1; CDR3aa: CALGELVGRAVDKLIF; CDR3nt: TGTGCTCTTGGGGAACTTGTGGGGAGGGCTGTCGATAAACTCATCTTT
abundance: NA; v_gene: TRDV1; d_gene: TRDD3; j_gene: TRDJ1; CDR3aa: CALGERLDSSHWGLYKLIF; CDR3nt: TGTGCTCTTGGGGAACGATTGGATTCCTCACACTGGGGCCTATATAAACTCATCTTT
abundance: few; v_gene: TRDV1; d_gene: NA; j_gene: TRDJ1; CDR3aa: CALGGPAGDAGDKLIF; CDR3nt: TGTGCTCTTGGGGGGCCGGCGGGGGACGCCGGCGATAAACTCATCTTT
abundance: NA; v_gene: TRDV1; d_gene: NA; j_gene: TRDJ1; CDR3aa: CALGPLHLRRGLIF; CDR3nt: TGTGCTCTTGGGCCCCTCCATCTTCGAAGGGGGCTCATCTTT
abundance: many; v_gene: TRDV1; d_gene: NA; j_gene: TRDJ1; CDR3aa: CALGELEWPYTDKLIF; CDR3nt: TGTGCTCTTGGGGAACTAGAATGGCCGTACACCGATAAACTCATCTTT
abundance: few; v_gene: TRDV1; d_gene: TRDD3; j_gene: TRDJ1; CDR3aa: CALRLRPSTGGSNKLIF; CDR3nt: TGTGCTCTTCGGCTACGCCCTAGTACTGGGGGATCTAATAAACTCATCTTT
abundance: many; v_gene: TRDV2; d_gene: NA; j_gene: TRDJ1; CDR3aa: CACDIPILILAGRETDKLIF; CDR3nt: TGTGCCTGTGACATCCCCATCCTTATCTTAGCTGGGCGGGAGACCGATAAACTCATCTTT
abundance: NA; v_gene: TRDV1; d_gene: TRDD3; j_gene: TRDJ1; CDR3aa: CALGEHPPSNWGIKTHTDKLIF; CDR3nt: TGTGCTCTTGGGGAACACCCGCCCTCAAACTGGGGGATAAAAACCCACACCGATAAACTCATCTTT
abundance: NA; v_gene: TRDV1; d_gene: NA; j_gene: TRDJ1; CDR3aa: CALGELPGGWYTDKLIF; CDR3nt: TGTGCTCTTGGGGAACTCCCCGGGGGCTGGTACACCGATAAACTCATCTTT
abundance: NA; v_gene: TRDV1; d_gene: TRDD3; j_gene: TRDJ1; CDR3aa: CALGELTPSTLSLLGDRADKLIF; CDR3nt: TGTGCTCTTGGGGAACTGACTCCGTCGACCTTATCCCTTCTGGGGGATAGGGCCGATAAACTCATCTTT
abundance: NA; v_gene: TRDV1; d_gene: NA; j_gene: TRDJ2; CDR3aa: CALLRLLWGLTAQLFF; CDR3nt: TGTGCTCTCCTGAGACTTCTATGGGGTTTGACAGCACAACTCTTCTTT
abundance: few; v_gene: TRDV1; d_gene: TRDD3; j_gene: TRDJ1; CDR3aa: CALGVRPPYWGILPADKLIF; CDR3nt: TGTGCTCTTGGGGTACGACCTCCTTATTGGGGGATACTACCGGCCGATAAACTCATCTTT
abundance: few; v_gene: TRDV2; d_gene: TRDD3; j_gene: TRDJ2; CDR3aa: CACRGYTVLTAQLFF; CDR3nt: TGTGCCTGCCGGGGATACACCGTGTTGACAGCACAACTCTTCTTT
abundance: NA; v_gene: TRDV1; d_gene: TRDD3; j_gene: TRDJ1; CDR3aa: CALGELLRTGGENDNLIF; CDR3nt: TGTGCTCTTGGGGAACTTCTGCGTACTGGGGGCGAAAACGATAACCTCATCTTT
abundance: NA; v_gene: TRDV1; d_gene: TRDD3; j_gene: TRDJ1; CDR3aa: CALGGRLGVESYTDKLIF; CDR3nt: TGTGCTCTTGGGGGACGTCTGGGGGTGGAATCGTACACCGATAAACTCATCTTT
abundance: NA; v_gene: TRDV1; d_gene: TRDD3; j_gene: TRDJ1; CDR3aa: CALGEGSKVWGIQHPEGLIF; CDR3nt: TGTGCTCTTGGGGAAGGATCGAAGGTCTGGGGGATTCAGCACCCGGAGGGACTCATCTTT
abundance: medium-sized; v_gene: TRDV1; d_gene: NA; j_gene: TRDJ1; CDR3aa: CALGELRDGDSMRCDKLIF; CDR3nt: TGTGCTCTTGGGGAACTCCGAGATGGGGACTCCATGAGGTGCGATAAACTCATCTTT
abundance: medium-sized; v_gene: TRDV1; d_gene: TRDD3; j_gene: TRDJ1; CDR3aa: CALGDPRGTLRGPTGGVYTDKLIF; CDR3nt: TGTGCTCTTGGGGACCCCCGGGGCACTCTACGTGGCCCGACTGGGGGAGTGTACACCGATAAACTCATCTTT
abundance: NA; v_gene: TRDV1; d_gene: NA; j_gene: TRDJ1; CDR3aa: CALGEGKRLGFSLIF; CDR3nt: TGTGCTCTTGGGGAAGGAAAAAGGCTGGGTTTTTCGCTCATCTTT
abundance: NA; v_gene: TRDV1; d_gene: TRDD3; j_gene: TRDJ1; CDR3aa: CALGAYEHDLGDKGTDKLIF; CDR3nt: TGTGCTCTTGGGGCCTACGAACATGACCTGGGGGATAAGGGCACCGATAAACTCATCTTT
abundance: few; v_gene: TRDV1; d_gene: TRDD3; j_gene: TRDJ1; CDR3aa: CALGGAFPDALGEVTDKLIF; CDR3nt: TGTGCTCTTGGGGGCGCCTTCCCAGACGCACTGGGGGAAGTCACCGATAAACTCATCTTT
abundance: NA; v_gene: TRDV1; d_gene: TRDD3; j_gene: TRDJ1; CDR3aa: CALGDFYSSRGYLFYTDKLIF; CDR3nt: TGTGCTCTTGGGGACTTTTATTCCAGTAGGGGATACCTATTCTACACCGATAAACTCATCTTT
abundance: NA; v_gene: TRDV1; d_gene: TRDD3; j_gene: TRDJ1; CDR3aa: CALGECRGMKLIF; CDR3nt: TGTGCTCTTGGGGAATGTCGGGGGATGAAACTCATCTTT
abundance: NA; v_gene: TRDV1; d_gene: NA; j_gene: TRDJ1; CDR3aa: CALGEVWGIPNKLIF; CDR3nt: TGTGCTCTTGGGGAAGTCTGGGGTATACCAAATAAACTCATCTTT
abundance: NA; v_gene: TRDV1; d_gene: TRDD3; j_gene: TRDJ1; CDR3aa: CALGDPRFHQDWGTTFTDKLIF; CDR3nt: TGTGCTCTTGGGGACCCGCGGTTCCACCAAGACTGGGGGACGACCTTCACCGATAAACTCATCTTT
abundance: few; v_gene: TRDV1; d_gene: TRDD3; j_gene: TRDJ1; CDR3aa: CALGGLWGTDTDKLIF; CDR3nt: TGTGCTCTTGGGGGTCTCTGGGGGACCGACACCGATAAACTCATCTTT
abundance: NA; v_gene: TRDV1; d_gene: NA; j_gene: TRDJ1; CDR3aa: CALGGLAFLHLGHTDKLIF; CDR3nt: TGTGCTCTTGGGGGGCTGGCGTTTCTTCATCTGGGGCACACCGATAAACTCATCTTT
abundance: NA; v_gene: TRDV1; d_gene: NA; j_gene: TRDJ1; CDR3aa: CALGGPSEKLPASDKLIF; CDR3nt: TGTGCTCTTGGGGGGCCTTCCGAAAAATTACCCGCGTCCGATAAACTCATCTTT
abundance: NA; v_gene: TRDV1; d_gene: TRDD3; j_gene: TRDJ1; CDR3aa: CAVGGLPTGGTGGYLTDKLIF; CDR3nt: TGTGCTGTTGGGGGCCTACCTACGGGGGGTACTGGGGGATACCTGACCGATAAACTCATCTTT
abundance: NA; v_gene: TRDV1; d_gene: NA; j_gene: TRDJ1; CDR3aa: CALGEPTTMSVWGGTDKLIF; CDR3nt: TGTGCTCTTGGGGAGCCGACCACGATGTCGGTCTGGGGTGGCACCGATAAACTCATCTTT
abundance: few; v_gene: TRDV1; d_gene: TRDD3; j_gene: TRDJ1; CDR3aa: CALGERGTSTGGRYTDKLIF; CDR3nt: TGTGCTCTTGGGGAAAGGGGAACGTCGACTGGGGGACGGTACACCGATAAACTCATCTTT
abundance: NA; v_gene: TRDV1; d_gene: TRDD2; j_gene: TRDJ1; CDR3aa: CALGELLPTVLGPYTDKLIF; CDR3nt: TGTGCTCTTGGGGAACTCCTTCCTACTGTACTGGGGCCGTACACCGATAAACTCATCTTT
abundance: NA; v_gene: TRDV1; d_gene: TRDD3; j_gene: TRDJ1; CDR3aa: CALGEPRPSPSGGPYTDKLIF; CDR3nt: TGTGCTCTTGGGGAACCCAGGCCGTCTCCTTCTGGGGGCCCTTACACCGATAAACTCATCTTT
abundance: medium-sized; v_gene: TRDV1; d_gene: TRDD3; j_gene: TRDJ1; CDR3aa: CALGERPGGYADNTDKLIF; CDR3nt: TGTGCTCTTGGGGAACGTCCTGGGGGATACGCGGATAACACCGATAAACTCATCTTT